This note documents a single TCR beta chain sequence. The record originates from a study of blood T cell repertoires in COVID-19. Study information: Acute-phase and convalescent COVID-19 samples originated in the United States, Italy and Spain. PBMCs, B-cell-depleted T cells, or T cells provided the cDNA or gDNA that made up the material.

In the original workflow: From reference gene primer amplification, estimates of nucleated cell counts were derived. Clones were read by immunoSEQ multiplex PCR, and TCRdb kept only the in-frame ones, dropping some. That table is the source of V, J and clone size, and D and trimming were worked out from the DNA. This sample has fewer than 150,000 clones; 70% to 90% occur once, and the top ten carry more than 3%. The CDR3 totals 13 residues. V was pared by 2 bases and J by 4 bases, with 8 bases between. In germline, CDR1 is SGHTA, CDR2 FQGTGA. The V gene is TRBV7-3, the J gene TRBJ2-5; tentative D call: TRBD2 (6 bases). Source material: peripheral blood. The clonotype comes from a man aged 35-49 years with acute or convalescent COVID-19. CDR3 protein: CASSLGGGETQYF. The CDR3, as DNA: TGTGCCAGCAGCTTAGGGGGAGGAGAGACCCAGTACTTC.